The T cell receptor (beta chain) under discussion was sequenced for a study of cytomegalovirus exposure and HLA in healthy donors. On this clone: Its target is not known. The sample contains more than one DNA sequence encoding this CDR3.

V shed 3 bases, J shed 3 bases, and the junction held 2 bases outside the gene matches. In germline, CDR1 is KGHSH, CDR2 LQKENI. The CDR3 sequence is 15 residues long. The primer mix had 60 Vbeta and 13 Jbeta primers. The method was immunoSEQ multiplex PCR; TCRdb's version includes in-frame clones alone and lacks a portion of them. Here the sample spans about 160,000 clones, around 79% being singletons. Findings and limits, study-wide: The authors confirmed in vitro that a few CMV-associated chains were specific for CMV antigens. Near-uniform donor sequencing depth was presumed by presence/absence analyses.

As for the donors, each was a healthy bone marrow donor. This TCR came from a woman between 40 and 50 years old in good health and CMV-seronegative. The sample was PBMCs. V gene TRBV18 combines with J gene TRBJ1-2; TRBD1 matches at 12 bases. The CDR3 DNA is TGTGCCAGCTCACCTGGGACAGGGGGCGACTATGGCTACACCTTC. Its translation: CASSPGTGGDYGYTF. Variable domain in full (rest from reference TRBV18 and TRBJ1-2): NAGVMQNPRHLVRRRGQEARLRCSPMKGHSHVYWYRQLPEEGLKFMVYLQKENIIDESGMPKERFSAEFPKEGPSILRIQQVVRGDSAAYFCASSPGTGGDYGYTFGSGTRLTVV.